The following is a TCR beta chain sequence with its context. The CDR3 covers 14 residues. V gave up 4 bases and J gave up 8 bases; unmatched junction bases: 10. Germline V gives CDR1 SGHNT, CDR2 YYREEE (reference sequence). The data derive from a study of blood T cell repertoires in COVID-19. Repertoires were generated with immunoSEQ multiplex PCR, while TCRdb's copy carries only in-frame clones and drops some. The table lists approximately 220,000 clones, about 85% of them singletons, with 18% in the top ten. The sequence derives from a man aged 35-49 years who had recovered from COVID-19. Sample: PBMCs or T cells enriched from blood (not recorded which). The chain recombines TRBV5-4 with TRBJ2-3, with 7 bases that match TRBD1. The CDR3 DNA reads TGTGCCAGCAGCATGGACAGGCGATCGGTTACGCAGTATTTT. Translation gives CASSMDRRSVTQYF.